Detailed here is one TCR beta chain. This entry belongs to a study of T cell responses to AZD1222 COVID-19 vaccine. This table comes from immunoSEQ multiplex PCR, and its TCRdb copy is limited to in-frame clones, with some not included. The profile shows some 120,000 clones, 89% of them singletons. This CDR3 region has 16 residues. V lost 7 bases to trimming and J lost 6 bases, with 24 bases between them. The germline V gene encodes CDR1 LNHDA and CDR2 SQIVND (reference sequence). Doses given second, at about 4 or about 12 weeks, were pooled. The gene calls are TRBV19 and TRBJ1-2, with D perhaps TRBD1 (5 bases). The sequences come from peripheral blood, collected 28 days after the second AZD1222 dose. The clonotype was recovered from an adult who received the AZD1222 COVID-19 vaccine. CDR3 DNA: TGTGCCAGTAACCCTAAGCGGGGCAGGGCGATCGATGGCTACACCTTC. Amino acids: CASNPKRGRAIDGYTF.